This entry features one T cell receptor (beta chain) sequence. No antigen is known for it. Since the CDR3 does not end with the conserved phenylalanine or tryptophan, this likely comes from a read error. This sample is part of a study of metastatic and nonmetastatic thyroid tumors (TCRdb year 2020). Turning to the overall study: Repertoires were compared across peripheral blood and tumor or nodule tissue samples from malignant and benign thyroid patients.

No patient had received any treatment before thyroid surgery. The study retrospectively analysed patient clinical samples collected from about 2012 to 2018 using T-cell receptor beta sequencing. The paper as a whole reports these results and caveats: TCR beta diversity was reported as significantly higher in malignant tumors than in benign nodules, in both blood and tumor samples.

Library preparation used PCR. Sequencing took place on an Illumina HiSeq 4000. High-throughput sequencing was used to profile the TCR beta-chain CDR3 region of each patient. Regarding the original processing steps: The researchers built a classifier to tell apart papillary thyroid cancer patients with distant metastasis, based on CDR3 differences among clinicopathological groups. The Shannon index was used to measure repertoire diversity, and the Morisita-Horn index was used to measure how similar tumor and blood repertoires were. The raw public reads went through TCRdb reprocessing: fastp at Q25, MiXCR clone calling, in-frame beta chains kept. For this entry, the V and J calls and clone size follow TCRdb and not the study's own pipeline. For this sample there are 9,600 or so clones; approximately 11% appear just once. The top ten constitute approximately 7.5% of the sample. The germline V gene supplies CDR1 MNHNS and CDR2 SASEGT. The CDR3 is 11 amino acids in total, end residues counted. The retained sequence is limited to the CDR3, 33 bases, with the frame set at the first base.

The sequenced material came from tumor tissue. The rearrangement combines TRBV6-1 with TRBJ1-2, with no reliable assignment of the D segment. This receptor was identified in a female donor with papillary thyroid cancer or a benign thyroid nodule (not recorded which). Some clones in this sample may be carry-over from other donors' samples. The CDR3: CASYSSYRYTL. The DNA reads as follows: TGTGCCAGTTACTCCTCCTATCGCTACACCCTC.